Shown below are 18 T cell receptor beta chains from a single sample sequenced in a study of T cell repertoires in cytomegalovirus infection. Via MiXCR, TCRdb re-called the reads, giving one row per CDR3 protein. The table has 630,000 or so distinct CDR3 sequences, approximately 24% seen once. Sequences were obtained from CD8+ T cells from PBMCs. These receptors came from a human donor in good health (CMV status not recorded). Some clones in this sample may be carry-over from other donors' samples.

In its sample, this clonotype was seen many times. This chain connects TRBV7-2 to TRBJ2-7, with D hard to call. Trimming pared 1 base from V and 0 bases from J, leaving 10 bases between. In germline, CDR1 is SGHTA, CDR2 FQGNSA. This CDR3 contains 15 residues. CDR3: CASSLVSGSSYEQYF. As DNA, the CDR3 is TGTGCCAGCAGCTTAGTTTCAGGAAGCTCCTACGAGCAGTACTTC.

This clonotype was counted only a few times. The genes are TRBV19 and TRBJ2-1; no reliable D call. Germline CDR1 LNHDA, CDR2 SQIVND (reference sequence). Trimming left V 3 bases short and J 6 bases short, with 12 bases between. The CDR3 runs 14 residues. CDR3 region: CASSIRAGANEQFF. The CDR3 DNA sequence: TGTGCCAGTAGTATTCGAGCAGGTGCCAATGAGCAGTTCTTC.

This clonotype appeared a few times. V gene TRBV28 combines with J gene TRBJ2-4; TRBD1 matches 7 bases. With 6 bases clipped from V and 0 bases from J, the junction kept 2 bases outside the gene matches. There are 14 residues in the CDR3. Germline V gene sequence: CDR1 MDHEN, CDR2 SYDVKM. This CDR3 reads CASRDRAAKNIQYF. As DNA, the CDR3 is TGTGCCAGCAGAGACAGGGCAGCCAAAAACATTCAGTACTTC.

This sequence joins TRBV13 and TRBJ2-4; D not certain. Between the trimmed V and J ends, which lost 4 bases and 0 bases, there was a span of 13 bases. Germline V gene data show CDR1 as PRHDT and CDR2 as FYEKMQ (reference sequence). The CDR3 contains 16 residues. CDR3 DNA sequence: TGTGCCAGCAGCTCAAAGGCTACACTAGCCAAAAACATTCAGTACTTC. It yields the protein CASSSKATLAKNIQYF.

This clonotype has a count of ten or more. The genes are TRBV7-9 and TRBJ1-5, with D perhaps TRBD1 (6 bases). The CDR3 consists of 14 residues. CDR1 and CDR2 from the germline V gene are SEHNR and FQNEAQ (reference sequence). Between the trimmed V and J ends, which lost 4 bases and 3 bases, there was a span of 10 bases. The CDR3 DNA reads as TGTGCCAGCAGCTCACAGGGTTACAATCAGCCCCAGCATTTT. Protein product: CASSSQGYNQPQHF.

Only a few counts were recorded for this clonotype. The J gene is TRBJ1-1, the V gene TRBV20-1, with a tentative D call TRBD1 (6 bases). CDR1 and CDR2 (germline): DFQATT, SNEGSKA (reference sequence). This CDR3 spans 12 amino acids. The V end was cut by 1 base, the J end by 9 bases, with 12 bases between. The CDR3 DNA is TGCAGTGCTAGAGGGGGACAACCCCAAGCTTTCTTT. Translating it yields CSARGGQPQAFF.

The chain employs TRBV20-1 and TRBJ2-2; TRBD1 matches 8 bases. This CDR3 contains 14 residues. CDR1 and CDR2 from the germline V gene are DFQATT and SNEGSKA (reference sequence). Unmatched junction bases numbered 6, after V lost 5 bases and J lost 4 bases. The CDR3: CSAGPGTGTGELFF. The DNA for the CDR3 is TGCAGTGCTGGTCCCGGGACAGGCACCGGGGAGCTGTTTTTT.

This chain connects TRBV29-1 to TRBJ2-2; D might be TRBD1 (7 bases). The V end lost 3 bases, the J end lost 2 bases, and 10 bases lay between the germline ends. CDR3 length equals 14 residues. Looked up from germline, CDR1 is SQVTM and CDR2 is ANQGSEA. The CDR3 DNA follows: TGCAGCGTTGATCAGGGGGGTAACACCGGGGAGCTGTTTTTT. It encodes CSVDQGGNTGELFF.

A few counts support this clonotype. The J gene is TRBJ1-2, the V gene TRBV7-8; 7 bases line up with TRBD1. The V and J ends lost 5 bases and 1 base, in that order; junction bases with no gene match: 13. CDR3 size: 17 residues. Germline assignment: CDR1 SGHVS and CDR2 FQNEAQ. CDR3 DNA: TGTGCCAGCAGCCAAACAGGGGTCCCCTCACATAACTATGGCTACACCTTC. This translates into CASSQTGVPSHNYGYTF.

This clonotype has at least ten counts. The genes are TRBV10-3 and TRBJ1-6, with 10 bases aligning to TRBD1. V lost 2 bases, J lost 9 bases, and 4 bases stayed unmatched. The germline V gene encodes CDR1 ENHRY and CDR2 SYGVKD. This CDR3 spans 15 amino acids. The CDR3 bases are TGTGCCATCAGTGAGACGGGACAGGGGACTTCACCCCTCCACTTT. It is translated as CAISETGQGTSPLHF.

V usage is TRBV6-6 and J usage is TRBJ2-3; D is unresolved. Germline loops: CDR1 MNHNY, CDR2 SVGAGI (reference sequence). Trimming removed 5 bases from V and 5 bases from J, with 11 bases in between. The CDR3 covers 13 residues. The CDR3 here is CASSPSLGDTQYF. The CDR3 nucleotides are TGTGCCAGCAGTCCTTCTCTAGGAGATACGCAGTATTTT.

CDR3 sequence (DNA): TGCAGTGCTAGTACGGACAGGGGGCGTGGGGATACGCAGTATTTT. It specifies CSASTDRGRGDTQYF. The chain has TRBV20-1 and TRBJ2-3; 11 bases are shared with TRBD1. Germline lookup yields CDR1 DFQATT and CDR2 SNEGSKA (reference sequence). The CDR3 covers 15 residues. Trimming cost V 3 bases and J 6 bases; bases outside gene matches: 8.

In DNA form, the CDR3 reads TGTGCCAGCAGCCAAGACTGGGGCTCCTACGAGCAGTACGTC. Translation gives CASSQDWGSYEQYV. This chain connects TRBV4-2 to TRBJ2-7; D is ambiguous. The germline V gene has CDR1 LGHNA and CDR2 YNFKEQ. Between the trimmed V and J ends, which lost 0 bases and 0 bases, there was a span of 6 bases. CDR3 length: 14 amino acids.

This clonotype was observed a handful of times. The chain uses TRBV29-1 and TRBJ1-1, with unresolved D. CDR1 is SQVTM, CDR2 ANQGSEA, per germline. Deletions cut 7 bases from V and 1 base from J, with 13 bases between. The CDR3 consists of 13 residues. The CDR3 sequence is CSASSSTNTEAFF. CDR3 sequence (DNA): TGCAGCGCTTCCAGTAGTACGAACACTGAAGCTTTCTTT.

This clonotype was detected only a few times. The genes are TRBV7-9 and TRBJ1-2; no clear D gene. This CDR3 is 16 amino acids long. Trimming took off 0 bases at V and 4 bases at J, with 15 bases between the two ends. Germline CDR1 and CDR2: SEHNR and FQNEAQ (reference sequence). The CDR3 nucleotides are TGTGCCAGCAGCTTAGCATTGGCAGGTTCCTCCTATGGCTACACCTTC. Residues: CASSLALAGSSYGYTF. Using reference TRBV7-9 and TRBJ1-2 for the parts outside the CDR3, the full variable domain is DTGVSQNPRHKITKRGQNVTFRCDPISEHNRLYWYRQTLGQGPEFLTYFQNEAQLEKSRLLSDRFSAERPKGSFSTLEIQRTEQGDSAMYLCASSLALAGSSYGYTFGSGTRLTVV.

This chain links TRBV6-6 with TRBJ1-6; D perhaps matches TRBD1 (5 bases). The CDR3 runs 15 residues. Germline CDR1 reads MNHNY; CDR2 reads SVGAGI (reference sequence). The V gene lost 2 bases and the J gene lost 8 bases, with 13 bases spanning the gap. CDR3 sequence: CASSYGRVPDSPLHF. DNA for the CDR3: TGTGCCAGCAGTTACGGCAGGGTGCCTGATTCACCCCTCCACTTT.

V usage is TRBV7-8 and J usage is TRBJ2-2; D not resolved. The CDR3 sequence is 15 residues long. V was clipped by 5 bases and J by 3 bases, with 13 bases between them. The germline gives CDR1 SGHVS, CDR2 FQNEAQ. As DNA, the CDR3 is TGTGCCAGCAGCACCTGGGAAGTTGACACCGGGGAGCTGTTTTTT. Translating gives CASSTWEVDTGELFF.

The sample holds a few counts of this clonotype. CDR3 DNA: TGTGCCAGCAGCCGGACGACTGAAGCTGAAAAACTGTTTTTT. Encoded protein: CASSRTTEAEKLFF. The chain couples TRBV7-6 to TRBJ1-4; no clear D gene. This CDR3 region has 14 residues. V lost 5 bases and J lost 7, with 14 bases in between. The germline V gene encodes CDR1 SGHVS and CDR2 FNYEAQ.